This T cell receptor beta chain was profiled in a study of spatial heterogeneity in lung cancer. Germline loops: CDR1 SGHDT, CDR2 YYEEEE. This CDR3 is built from 15 residues. The V gene end was trimmed by 4 bases and the J gene end by 5 bases; junction bases not matched to a gene: 5. A unique molecular identifier was carried by every single TCR cDNA molecule. In TCRdb, the 5' RACE reads were re-called with MiXCR into one record per CDR3 protein. Altogether around 13,000 distinct CDR3 sequences are present, 14% being singletons, with the ten largest covering around 38%. Indicated time point: sample taken at primary tumor resection. TCRs were sequenced from unsorted whole RNA of tumor, nontumor lung or PBMC. This clonotype was counted many times.

This sample comprised PBMCs, obtained at surgery. The J gene is TRBJ2-5, the V gene TRBV5-6; 13 bases map to TRBD2. The TCR comes from a male donor with early-stage non-small cell lung cancer. CDR3 sequence: CASSTLAGGRETQYF. The CDR3 DNA sequence: TGTGCCAGCAGCACACTAGCGGGGGGGCGTGAGACCCAGTACTTC.